The sequence of this T cell receptor (beta chain) was determined in a study of cytomegalovirus exposure and HLA in healthy donors (TCRdb year 2017). In the study overall: According to an earlier analysis of several hundred of the donors, about 179 million T cells yielded 95 million to 140 million unique TCR beta sequences and about 300 Gb of sequence data. An early release that covered roughly 600 HLA-typed donors contained approximately 300 gigabases of sequencing data and about 93 million unique TCR sequences. Among the approximately 400 genotyped donors, around 81% belonged to the genetic ancestry cluster associated with self-reported Caucasian donors. The aim of the study was to test whether cataloging public T cell receptors could identify signatures of past pathogen exposure. The T cell repertoires of some 670 subjects were profiled by immunosequencing and related to cytomegalovirus serostatus. In addition to the first cohort of 500 to 850 subjects, a separate validation cohort of 120 different subjects was used. To predict cytomegalovirus infection status, the study combined high-throughput TCR immunosequencing, statistical association of individual TCRs with disease status, and machine learning. In a later analysis, previously published TCR beta repertoires from more than 500 donors were re-analyzed and high-resolution HLA genotyping was added so that TCR occurrence patterns could be studied. In the later analysis, no new phenotypic data were used to find candidate immune exposures; instead, reliance was placed on TCR beta sequences and their occurrence across donors. To decide whether each TCR beta V gene segment behaved as functional or pseudogenic, an earlier analysis of fewer than 750 of the donors relied on high-throughput TCR beta sequencing. Donor age, sex, ethnicity and CMV serostatus were compiled alongside the repertoire data. In a later genetic analysis, genome-wide SNP genotypes for about three fifths of the 666 donors were used, and that subset was treated as a discovery cohort. Every discovery cohort repertoire had been produced on one sequencing platform. HLA typing included class I and class II loci at four-digit resolution. Typing coverage varied by locus: about 620-630 donors for A, B, C, DRB1 and DQB1; more than 500 for DQA1; approximately 570 for DPA1; 450 to 480 for DPB1. Roughly five DR-DQ haplotypes were handled as single units for association and clustering, since linkage in the cohort was strong. On average, around 230,000 unique TCR beta nucleotide sequences were sequenced per donor among 398 genotyped donors of the cohort, with roughly 19% of those sequences being non-productive. What the research found in general, with its limitations: A later analysis associated about 17,000 TCR beta sequences with specific HLA alleles at a false discovery rate of 0.05. In a later genetic analysis, fewer N-insertions in productive TCRs were reported among donors in an Asian-associated ancestry cluster than the roughly 700-donor mean. A further reported finding was that TCR beta sequences accurately predicted the HLA-A and HLA-B alleles for most subjects in the first cohort. Three of the identified cytomegalovirus-associated TCR beta chains were confirmed in vitro to be specific for cytomegalovirus antigens. In a later analysis, HLA-associated TCR beta chains were found to be more clonally expanded and to have lower generation probabilities than equally common non-associated chains. Because HLA typing was missing for some donors at each locus, association tests included only the typed subset. In a later analysis, TCR association rates were found to vary across HLA loci, with the most associated TCRs seen for DRB1 alleles and the fewest for HLA-C alleles. A group of highly shared sequence variants was considered likely to be a technical artifact of the sequencing pipeline. Presence/absence analyses assumed roughly uniform sequencing depth across donors, an assumption that may not hold. Linkage disequilibrium might explain the correlated functional status among segregating V segments, but an unknown experimental factor could not be excluded. An association between a missense DCLRE1C variant and V-gene and J-gene trimming of TCR beta chains was found in a later genetic analysis and replicated in an independent cohort. The classifier was reported to diagnose cytomegalovirus status with high specificity and sensitivity in both the original and validation cohorts. Around 16 rarely observed V segments, including chromosome 9 orphons, were excluded from the earlier analysis of some 590 of the donors because counts were too low. Most TCR sequences were observed very rarely across donors, whereas some public TCRs were present in many individuals. In a later analysis, several top co-occurrence clusters were reported to appear linked to parvovirus B19, influenza, CMV and Epstein-Barr virus. It was suggested by the authors that the approach could potentially be generalized to other disease states and immunological phenotypes. Some IMGT-functional V segments, including TRBV6-2 and TRBV6-3, could not be distinguished by the 87-base-pair reads and were therefore excluded. For the cohort, immune exposure information was limited to CMV serostatus. This cohort had only TCR beta chains sequenced, and the lack of alpha or paired-chain data limited which features could be detected. When HLA alleles, especially DR and DQ, strongly co-occurred, TCR associations were difficult to assign to individual alleles. An earlier analysis of 587 of the donors showed that most TCR beta V segments appeared in productive rearrangements either about 87% or about 30% of the time, which broadly matched IMGT annotations. In a later analysis, most CMV-associated TCR beta chains were found to appear HLA-restricted, with HLA associations seemingly driven largely by CMV exposure. The study listed over 150 TCR beta chains as associated with cytomegalovirus.

The library came from the immunoSEQ multiplex PCR assay. For the multiplex PCR, a mixture combining 60 forward primers for TCR Vbeta segments and 13 reverse primers for TCR Jbeta segments was used. Amplification of the CDR3 region of rearranged TCR beta genes was performed with a multiplex PCR assay on genomic DNA. Amplified TCR beta libraries were sequenced as 87-base-pair reads on the Illumina HiSeq System. The study's processing was this. A later analysis counted approximately 74 million unique TCR beta chains across the 600 to 850 repertoires, and roughly 9.9 million of these chains were shared by at least two donors. Raw reads were error-corrected and collapsed into unique sequences by a nearest-neighbor algorithm in which closely related sequences were merged to remove PCR and sequencing errors. To assign V, D and J gene segments, CDR3 sequences were aligned to IMGT reference sequences. For a sequence to be retained, a match of at least six nucleotides was required to both a V gene segment and a J gene segment. Rearrangements were classified as productive when the CDR3 lacked stop codons and remained in frame with V and J, and all other rearrangements were classified as non-productive. Following IMGT convention, CDR3 was defined as the stretch from the second conserved V-encoded cysteine to the conserved J-encoded phenylalanine. Sequences without an unambiguous match to a single V gene segment were excluded from the earlier analysis of about 640 of the donors. In an earlier analysis of approximately 590 of the donors, a V segment was called functional when productive rearrangements were above 56.7%, and segregating when the standard deviation between donors exceeded 5%. A statistical classification framework was built for diagnosing cytomegalovirus status from the catalog of TCR beta chain sequences. A later analysis assigned V and J genes by comparing TCR nucleotide sequences with IMGT/GENE-DB human TR gene sequences. A later analysis assigned CDR3 sequences and most-parsimonious VDJ recombination scenarios with the TCRdist pipeline. In a later analysis, each TCR beta chain was defined by its CDR3 amino acid sequence together with its V-gene family, and reads without a unique V-gene family were excluded. As a way to deal with suspected cross-contamination and a sequencing artifact, a later analysis dropped roughly 620 nucleotide sequences that were highly shared and had low generation probability. In a later analysis, a clonal expansion index for each public chain was calculated from normalized within-repertoire ranks of inferred template counts. A later analysis computed generation probabilities with a VDJ recombination model fitted to out-of-frame rearrangements, and checked the results against IGoR. A later analysis scored TCR-TCR, TCR-HLA and TCR-CMV co-occurrence with hypergeometric tests, applying a repertoire-size bias correction to TCR pairs. False discovery rates were estimated in a later analysis by permuting HLA or CMV assignments 20 times. In a later analysis, co-occurring TCRs were grouped using DBSCAN, and TCRdist sequence similarity was added for clustering within HLA-allele-positive subsets. For co-occurrence clustering, repertoires with fewer than 30,000 or more than 120,000 public chains were excluded, along with five repertoires with anomalous nucleotide sharing. Sourced from immuneACCESS, this table was stored by TCRdb with only in-frame sequences that have V and J called. A share of the clones is absent; for the studies checked, an unresolved V gene accounts for under half, and the remainder has no known explanation. Clone size and V and J calls were adopted from that table, with D and trimming inferred from the DNA. This sample is represented by 95,000 to 150,000 clones; roughly 80% of them were singletons. Approximately 4% of the sample goes to the ten largest clones.

The CDR3 holds 17 amino acids from the cysteine to the phenylalanine. Only CDR3 DNA is held: 51 bases, read in frame from base 1. CDR1 and CDR2, per the germline V gene (reference sequence), are SGHKS and YYEKEE. V is cut by 1 base and J by 6 bases, and the space between the germline ends is 19 bases. In regard to this clone: What antigen it recognizes has not been identified. One base away there is no much larger clone; base qualities are not given.

In total, approximately 700 healthy bone marrow donors made up the cohort. All cohort members were sampled while nominally healthy, although unrecorded immune exposures were likely present. The donor was CMV seropositive and was included in the group of 289 seropositive cohort members. Every donor gave a peripheral blood sample, and the peripheral blood mononuclear cells from that sample were used for TCR beta sequencing. The Qiagen DNeasy Blood Extraction Kit was used to extract genomic DNA from the blood cell samples. Here the chain combines TRBV5-5 and TRBJ2-2; a tentative D match to TRBD2 spans 6 bases. The TCR was taken from a young man in good health and CMV-seropositive. The sequenced sample was PBMCs. The CDR3 reads CASSLSYETSLSGELFF. The DNA is TGTGCCAGCAGCTTGTCTTACGAGACTAGTTTATCCGGGGAGCTGTTTTTT.